This T cell receptor (beta chain) was found in a study of OX40 agonist ivuxolimab in advanced cancers. Generated by immunoSEQ multiplex PCR, the TCRdb table keeps only in-frame clones and is missing some. This repertoire shows about 79,000 clones, roughly 86% found once; its top ten account for over 0.75%. This CDR3 is built from 17 residues. J was trimmed by 2 bases and V by 5 bases; bases with no gene match: 4. CDR1 and CDR2 (germline): SGHRS, YFSETQ. The chain recombines TRBV5-1 with TRBJ2-2; 15 positions agree with TRBD2. The specimen comprised CD4+ or CD8+ T cells sorted from blood, sampled in a trial of the OX40 agonist ivuxolimab. This TCR came from an adult with an advanced solid tumor such as melanoma, head and neck, liver or kidney cancer. The CDR3 bases are TGCGCCAGCAGAGTGGGACTAGCGGGGGGCAACACCGGGGAGCTGTTTTTT. This translates into CASRVGLAGGNTGELFF.